The entry that follows covers one T cell receptor (beta chain) sequence. Its antigen remains unknown. Libraries were prepared by immunoSEQ multiplex PCR; TCRdb keeps only in-frame clonotypes and omits some of them. Of over 40,000 clones in the sample, approximately 88% were seen once. The sample originates from a study of T cells in narcolepsy. Study-level background: Patients with NT1 or NT2 and healthy control donors were enrolled.

Broader study findings: Some memory CD4+ repertoires had no autoreactive clone sequences. Same-patient CSF and blood CD4+ T cell clonotypes included HCRT-specific and TRIB2-specific autoreactive ones. Healthy controls reportedly lacked the autoreactive clonotypes serially found in patients' blood.

Source material: CD45RA- memory CD4+ T cells from PBMCs. This TCR came from a human donor with narcolepsy.

The CDR3 DNA sequence: TGTGCCAGTAGTTGGGACAGATATTCACCCCTCCACTTT. This translates into CASSWDRYSPLHF. V usage is TRBV19 and J usage is TRBJ1-6, with 7 bases identical to TRBD1. With V trimmed by 5 bases and J by 8 bases, 3 bases remained unmatched. The CDR3 is 13 residues long. Germline V lookup: CDR1 LNHDA, CDR2 SQIVND (reference sequence). The whole variable domain, remainder taken from reference TRBV19 and TRBJ1-6, is DGGITQSPKYLFRKEGQNVTLSCEQNLNHDAMYWYRQDPGQGLRLIYYSQIVNDFQKGDIAEGYSVSREKKESFPLTVTSAQKNPTAFYLCASSWDRYSPLHFGNGTRLTVT.